Each of the 26 T cell receptor beta chains below was sequenced from the same sample in a study of shared clonotypes between healthy human individuals. Data came from immunoSEQ multiplex PCR; TCRdb stores just in-frame clones and leaves some out. The sample yields about a million clones, 60% to 80% seen once. Sample: memory CD4+ T cells from PBMCs. Subset here: CD45RA-negative fraction. All receptors derive from a man aged 18-30 years in good health. Some clones in this sample may be carry-over from other donors' samples.

The chain carries TRBV6-5 and TRBJ2-5; 7 bases fit TRBD2. The CDR3 contains 15 residues. Germline V gene sequence: CDR1 MNHEY, CDR2 SVGAGI. V shed 0 bases, J shed 7 bases, and the junction held 8 bases outside the gene matches. The CDR3 spells CASSYSKAGVGTQYF. CDR3 DNA sequence: TGTGCCAGCAGTTACTCGAAGGCGGGGGTTGGGACCCAGTACTTC.

This chain links TRBV6-5 with TRBJ1-1; 9 positions match TRBD1. The ends lost 7 bases at V and 3 bases at J; junction bases unmatched: 9. Germline V lookup: CDR1 MNHEY, CDR2 SVGAGI. The CDR3 consists of 15 residues. The CDR3 nucleotides are TGTGCCAGCACCATAAACAGGGGGCGTTACACTGAAGCTTTCTTT. Its protein is CASTINRGRYTEAFF.

The rearrangement links TRBV7-2 to TRBJ2-7, with D unclear. This CDR3 contains 14 residues. Trimming removed 1 base from V and 3 bases from J, with 10 bases in between. Germline CDR1 is SGHTA and CDR2 is FQGNSA. The CDR3 region has the DNA TGTGCCAGCAGCTTAGGGCCTTATAACTACGAGCAGTACTTC. Protein product: CASSLGPYNYEQYF.

The J gene is TRBJ2-5, the V gene TRBV10-3; D is possibly TRBD1 (5 bases). Matching the DNA end better, TRBJ2-7 makes the J call doubtful. The CDR3 is 13 residues long. Germline V CDR1 and CDR2: ENHRY, SYGVKD. CDR3 region: CAIRPTATYEQYF. The CDR3 coding sequence is TGTGCCATCAGACCGACAGCTACCTACGAGCAGTACTTC.

The chain uses TRBV6-1 and TRBJ2-1, with D tentatively TRBD1 (5 bases). The ends were cut back, 7 bases at V and 3 bases at J, with 10 bases in the middle. The CDR3 has 13 residues. Germline V gene lookup returns CDR1 MNHNS and CDR2 SASEGT. The CDR3 nucleotides are TGTGCCAGCAAGGGGATCAACTACAATGAGCAGTTCTTC. As protein: CASKGINYNEQFF.

The CDR3 loop is CSVEVPGQGNQPQHF. As DNA, the CDR3 is TGCAGCGTTGAAGTTCCGGGACAGGGGAATCAGCCCCAGCATTTT. This chain joins TRBV29-1 and TRBJ1-5; 10 nucleotides align to TRBD1. Per germline, CDR1 SQVTM and CDR2 ANQGSEA. This CDR3 contains 15 residues. Trimming removed 1 base from V and 4 bases from J; junction bases left unmatched: 4.

This sequence joins TRBV5-1 and TRBJ2-7, with 8 positions matching TRBD2. Germline CDR1 is SGHRS and CDR2 is YFSETQ. This CDR3 has 15 amino acids. V shed 0 bases, J shed 2 bases, and the junction held 4 bases outside the gene matches. The CDR3 sequence: CASSLVAGTTYEQYF. CDR3 DNA: TGCGCCAGCAGCTTGGTAGCGGGAACTACCTACGAGCAGTACTTC.

The V and J genes are TRBV29-1 and TRBJ2-1; 9 bases are a match to TRBD2. This CDR3 is built from 12 residues. CDR1 is SQVTM, CDR2 ANQGSEA, per germline. Unmatched junction bases numbered 2, after V lost 3 bases and J lost 8 bases. In DNA form, the CDR3 reads TGCAGCGTTGATGCGGGAGGGGATGAGCAGTTCTTC. Amino acid sequence: CSVDAGGDEQFF.

This clone was counted at least ten times. Other DNA sequences of this sample code for an identical CDR3. The gene calls are TRBV11-2 and TRBJ2-1; 7 positions match TRBD2. In germline, CDR1 is SGHAT, CDR2 FQNNGV. The CDR3 totals 15 residues. Trimming removed 5 bases from V and 1 base from J; junction bases left unmatched: 5. The CDR3 sequence is CASSRGGSSYNEQFF. DNA for the CDR3: TGTGCCAGCAGCCGCGGCGGGAGTTCCTACAATGAGCAGTTCTTC.

The chain is built from TRBV14 and TRBJ2-6, with D unclear. CDR1 SGHDN and CDR2 FVKESK come from the germline V gene. The CDR3 totals 15 residues. V lost 1 base and J lost 1, with 5 bases in between. The CDR3 loop is CASSQGISGANVLTF. The CDR3 nucleotides read TGTGCCAGCAGCCAAGGGATTTCTGGGGCCAACGTCCTGACTTTC.

The V and J genes are TRBV9 and TRBJ2-5, with 16 bases that match TRBD2. The J call may be incorrect, as the DNA end agrees better with TRBJ2-7. This CDR3 comprises 19 residues. Germline CDR1 reads SGDLS; CDR2 reads YYNGEE. Written as DNA, the CDR3 is TGTGCCAGCACTCGGGGGACTAGCGGGAGGGCCGTCTCCGAGGCCGAGCAGTACTTC. Its protein product is CASTRGTSGRAVSEAEQYF.

In this sample, this clone turned up once. The J gene is TRBJ2-5, the V gene TRBV20-1; TRBD2 is a possible D gene (6 bases). V was pared by 3 bases and J by 13 bases, with 15 bases between. CDR3 size: 11 residues. Germline V CDR1 and CDR2: DFQATT, SNEGSKA (reference sequence). In DNA form, the CDR3 reads TGCAGTGCTAGCGAGGGACTCAGAACGTACTTC. It specifies CSASEGLRTYF.

V gene TRBV9 combines with J gene TRBJ1-2; a weak D match, TRBD1 (5 bases). Germline CDR1 SGDLS, CDR2 YYNGEE. V was trimmed by 3 bases and J by 7 bases, leaving 13 bases between them. The CDR3 contains 13 residues. CDR3 nucleotide sequence: TGTGCCAGCAGCGCCTCCCCAGGGTTTGGCTACACCTTC. This encodes CASSASPGFGYTF.

J is TRBJ1-1 and V is TRBV5-1; 8 bases are a match to TRBD1. Germline CDR1 and CDR2: SGHRS and YFSETQ. The CDR3 has 13 amino acids. V shed 6 bases, J shed 5 bases, and the junction held 6 bases outside the gene matches. CDR3 coding DNA: TGCGCCAGCAATGGACAGGGAGGAACTGAAGCTTTCTTT. This translates into CASNGQGGTEAFF.

The chain joins TRBV10-3 to TRBJ2-7, with 8 bases aligning to TRBD1. The trim removed 4 bases at V and 3 bases at J, leaving 5 bases unmatched. Germline V gives CDR1 ENHRY, CDR2 SYGVKD. This CDR3 comprises 14 residues. The CDR3 DNA reads TGTGCCATCAGTGCCGGACAGGGTGTCTACGAGCAGTACTTC. It codes for CAISAGQGVYEQYF.

The chain combines TRBV15 with TRBJ2-4, with 11 bases matching TRBD1. The V segment lost 1 base and the J segment 3 bases; nucleotides outside the gene matches: 2. The CDR3 covers 16 residues. CDR1 is LNHNV and CDR2 is YYDKDF in the germline V gene (reference sequence). The CDR3, as DNA: TGTGCCACCAGCAGAGGGACAGGGGGCTACAAAAACATTCAGTACTTC. Protein sequence: CATSRGTGGYKNIQYF.

The gene calls are TRBV28 and TRBJ1-4; D remains ambiguous. The CDR3 is 14 residues long. With 6 bases removed from V and 5 bases from J, the gap between germline ends came to 13 bases. The germline gives CDR1 MDHEN, CDR2 SYDVKM. The CDR3: CASSTRKFNEKLFF. CDR3 DNA: TGTGCCAGCAGCACCAGAAAATTCAATGAAAAACTGTTTTTT.

This chain uses TRBV16 with TRBJ2-1; D is uncertain. Trimming took 4 bases from V and 7 from J, leaving 8 bases between them. Per germline, CDR1 KGHSY and CDR2 FQNENV. The CDR3 contains 12 residues. The CDR3: CASSLNENEQFF. The CDR3 nucleotides read TGTGCCAGCAGCCTAAATGAAAATGAGCAGTTCTTC.

J is TRBJ2-5 and V is TRBV7-3; a weak D match, TRBD1 (5 bases). Trimming pared 0 bases from V and 5 bases from J, leaving 13 bases between. Germline CDR1 is SGHTA and CDR2 is FQGTGA. This CDR3 contains 15 residues. CDR3: CASSLTGRVWETQYF. CDR3 sequence (DNA): TGTGCCAGCAGCTTAACGGGGCGTGTCTGGGAGACCCAGTACTTC.

This clone was seen more than once but under ten times. CDR3 DNA: TGCGCCAGCAGCCCGAAAGGGACGGGGAACTATGGCTACACCTTC. Residues: CASSPKGTGNYGYTF. The chain couples TRBV4-1 to TRBJ1-2, with D tentatively TRBD1 (5 bases). Germline CDR1 is MGHRA and CDR2 is YSYEKL. There are 15 residues in the CDR3. Trimming removed 4 bases at V and 2 bases at J, with 14 bases between.

This clone was seen once. The J gene is TRBJ2-7, the V gene TRBV5-1; possibly TRBD1 or TRBD2 for D (5 bases each). The CDR3 spans 14 residues. Trimming took off 0 bases at V and 3 bases at J, with 10 bases between the two ends. Germline CDR1 reads SGHRS; CDR2 reads YFSETQ. The DNA for the CDR3 is TGCGCCAGCAGCTTGGGGGACGGGAACTACGAGCAGTACTTC. It is translated as CASSLGDGNYEQYF.

The gene calls are TRBV4-1 and TRBJ2-5; either TRBD1 or TRBD2 may supply D (5 bases each). The last part of the DNA fits TRBJ2-7 better; the J call may be wrong. CDR1 and CDR2 from the germline V gene are MGHRA and YSYEKL. The length of the CDR3 is 14 residues. The CDR3: CASSLGTEPYEQYF. The CDR3 DNA is TGCGCCAGCAGCCTGGGGACGGAGCCCTACGAGCAGTACTTC.

This chain joins TRBV6-5 and TRBJ2-6; D perhaps matches TRBD1 (5 bases). The V and J ends lost 5 bases and 2 bases respectively, with 10 bases between them. CDR1 and CDR2 from the germline V gene are MNHEY and SVGAGI. The length of the CDR3 is 15 residues. CDR3 DNA: TGTGCCAGCAGTCCCACCAGGGCTGGGGCCAACGTCCTGACTTTC. It yields the protein CASSPTRAGANVLTF.

This chain joins TRBV7-2 and TRBJ2-7; 9 bases are a match to TRBD1. Germline CDR1 SGHTA, CDR2 FQGNSA. Losses at the gene ends were 7 bases for V and 4 bases for J; bases not matched to a gene: 8. The CDR3 has 14 residues. The CDR3 bases are TGTGCCAGCAACCCGGGACAGGGTGGATACGAGCAGTACTTC. Protein sequence: CASNPGQGGYEQYF.

The CDR3 sequence: CASSSGGRVNYGYTF. The CDR3 region has the DNA TGTGCCAGCAGCTCCGGCGGCAGGGTGAACTATGGCTACACCTTC. The chain uses TRBV9 and TRBJ1-2, with a possible D match to TRBD1 (5 bases). Trimming took off 4 bases at V and 2 bases at J, with 15 bases between the two ends. Germline values: CDR1 SGDLS, CDR2 YYNGEE. The CDR3 is made up of 15 amino acids.

The chain couples TRBV19 to TRBJ2-5; D possibly corresponds to TRBD2 (6 bases). Germline CDR1 is LNHDA and CDR2 is SQIVND (reference sequence). Trimming pared 1 base from V and 1 base from J, leaving 10 bases between. This CDR3 is built from 15 residues. The CDR3 loop is CASSIAPGSQETQYF. The CDR3 DNA sequence: TGTGCCAGTAGTATAGCCCCCGGGAGCCAAGAGACCCAGTACTTC.